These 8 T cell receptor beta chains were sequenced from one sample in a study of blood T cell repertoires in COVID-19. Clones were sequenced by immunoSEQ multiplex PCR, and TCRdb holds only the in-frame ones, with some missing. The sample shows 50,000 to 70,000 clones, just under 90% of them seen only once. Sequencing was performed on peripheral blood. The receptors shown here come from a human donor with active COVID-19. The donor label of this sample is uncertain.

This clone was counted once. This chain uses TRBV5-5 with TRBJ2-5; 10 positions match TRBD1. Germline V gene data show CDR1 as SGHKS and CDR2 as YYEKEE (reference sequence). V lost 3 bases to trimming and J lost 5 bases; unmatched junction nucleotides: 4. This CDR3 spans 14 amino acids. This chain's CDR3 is CASSSTGGAETQYF. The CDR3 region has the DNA TGTGCCAGCAGCTCGACAGGGGGCGCGGAGACCCAGTACTTC. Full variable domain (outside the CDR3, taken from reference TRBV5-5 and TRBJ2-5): DAGVTQSPTHLIKTRGQQVTLRCSPISGHKSVSWYQQVLGQGPQFIFQYYEKEERGRGNFPDRFSARQFPNYSSELNVNALLLGDSALYLCASSSTGGAETQYFGPGTRLLVL.

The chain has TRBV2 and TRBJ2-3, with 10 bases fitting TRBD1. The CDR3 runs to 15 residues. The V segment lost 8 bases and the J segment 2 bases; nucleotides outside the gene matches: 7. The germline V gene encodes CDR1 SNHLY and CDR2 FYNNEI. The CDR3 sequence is CASARDRGTTDTQYF. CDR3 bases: TGTGCCAGCGCACGGGACAGGGGTACCACAGATACGCAGTATTTT.

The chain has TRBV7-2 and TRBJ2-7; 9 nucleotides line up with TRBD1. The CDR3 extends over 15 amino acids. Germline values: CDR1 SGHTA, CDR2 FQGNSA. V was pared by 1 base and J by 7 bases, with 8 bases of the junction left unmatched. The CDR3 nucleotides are TGTGCCAGCAGCTTAGGGGGACAGGGAGTGGGTGAGCAGTACTTC. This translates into CASSLGGQGVGEQYF.

The DNA of the CDR3 is TGTGCCAGCAGTCAGACAGGGAGCACTGAAGCTTTCTTT. Protein product: CASSQTGSTEAFF. This chain links TRBV7-8 with TRBJ1-1; 7 bases are shared with TRBD1. Germline lookup yields CDR1 SGHVS and CDR2 FQNEAQ. J lost 4 bases, V lost 6 bases, and 5 bases had no gene match. CDR3 length equals 13 residues.

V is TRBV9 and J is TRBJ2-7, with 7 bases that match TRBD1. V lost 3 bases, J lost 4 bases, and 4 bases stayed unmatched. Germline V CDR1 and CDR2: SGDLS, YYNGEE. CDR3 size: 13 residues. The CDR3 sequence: CASSAGTEYEQYF. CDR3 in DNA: TGTGCCAGCAGCGCAGGGACAGAATACGAGCAGTACTTC.

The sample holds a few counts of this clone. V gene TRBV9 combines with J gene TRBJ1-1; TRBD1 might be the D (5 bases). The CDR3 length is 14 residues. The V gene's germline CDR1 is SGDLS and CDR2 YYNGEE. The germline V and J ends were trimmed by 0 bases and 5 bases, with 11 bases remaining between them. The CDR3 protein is CASSVGGGATEAFF. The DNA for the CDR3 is TGTGCCAGCAGCGTAGGAGGAGGGGCGACTGAAGCTTTCTTT.

CDR3 sequence reads: CASSPTGENTGELFF. CDR3 DNA sequence: TGCGCCAGCAGCCCGACAGGAGAGAACACCGGGGAGCTGTTTTTT. The chain has TRBV5-1 and TRBJ2-2, with D possibly TRBD1 on 6 matching bases. The CDR3 is made up of 15 amino acids. The germline V gene encodes CDR1 SGHRS and CDR2 YFSETQ. The V end was cut by 4 bases, the J end by 1 base, with 11 bases between.

The CDR3 loop reads CASSYRLAGADGVRTDTQYF. The CDR3 DNA is TGTGCCAGCAGTTACCGACTAGCGGGGGCCGACGGGGTTAGGACAGATACGCAGTATTTT. The V and J genes are TRBV6-2 or TRBV6-3 and TRBJ2-3; 12 bases agree with TRBD2. Germline V gene data show CDR1 as MNHEY and CDR2 as SVGEGT. The V segment lost 2 bases and the J segment 3 bases; nucleotides outside the gene matches: 15. CDR3 size: 20 residues.